One sample yielded the 5 T cell receptor beta chains listed below, sequenced in a study of shared clonotypes between healthy human individuals. Sequencing used immunoSEQ multiplex PCR; TCRdb keeps in-frame clones, though not all of them. Here the sample spans about 2.2 million clones, about 94% being singletons. CD45RO negativity and positive selection for CCR7 defined naive CD8 cells, a population that excluded terminally differentiated effector memory CD45RA+ cells. Sequencing used naive CD8+ T cells from PBMCs. These receptors came from a man between 18 and 29 years old in good health. Some clones in this sample may be carry-over from other donors' samples.

The chain combines TRBV28 with TRBJ2-5; tentative D call: TRBD1 (5 bases). The end of the DNA is better explained by TRBJ2-7, so the J call may be wrong. This CDR3 contains 17 residues. Germline loops: CDR1 MDHEN, CDR2 SYDVKM. The CDR3 sequence: CASSFNQETEFSYEQYF. CDR3 nucleotide sequence: TGTGCCAGCAGTTTTAACCAAGAGACAGAATTTTCCTACGAGCAGTACTTC.

V and J are TRBV9 and TRBJ1-6; TRBD1 might be the D (6 bases). CDR1 is SGDLS and CDR2 is YYNGEE in the germline V gene. The CDR3 runs to 15 residues. V was shortened by 4 bases and J by 7 bases, with 15 bases between the two germline ends. The CDR3 loop is CASSKLRGRNSPLHF. CDR3 DNA: TGTGCCAGCAGCAAGCTCAGGGGTAGGAATTCACCCCTCCACTTT.

To note about this clone: This sample also contains other DNA sequences that code for the same CDR3. The chain joins TRBV7-8 to TRBJ2-5, with TRBD1 matching over 10 bases. This CDR3 spans 14 amino acids. V dropped 5 bases and J dropped 4; count of bases not matched to a gene: 4. Germline CDR1 is SGHVS and CDR2 is FQNEAQ. CDR3 DNA: TGTGCCAGCAGCCGCAGGACAGGGGGAGAGACCCAGTACTTC. Amino acid sequence: CASSRRTGGETQYF.

This chain joins TRBV12-5 and TRBJ1-5; unclear D gene. V lost 2 bases to trimming and J lost 6 bases, with 5 bases between them. The CDR3 has 12 amino acids. Germline V gene data show CDR1 as LGHNT and CDR2 as FRNRAP. The CDR3 DNA sequence: TGTGCTAGTGGTTTGTTTAGTCAGCCCCAGCATTTT. Translation gives CASGLFSQPQHF.

The genes are TRBV27 and TRBJ2-7; 7 positions match TRBD1. Trimming removed 5 bases from V and 2 bases from J; junction bases left unmatched: 9. Germline V CDR1 and CDR2: MNHEY, SMNVEV (reference sequence). The CDR3 loop spans 15 amino acids. This CDR3 reads CASSGQDRPAYEQYF. The CDR3 bases are TGTGCCAGCAGTGGCCAGGACAGGCCCGCCTACGAGCAGTACTTC.